Shown below are 18 T cell receptor beta chains from a single sample sequenced in a study of T cell responses to AZD1222 COVID-19 vaccine. Sequencing used immunoSEQ multiplex PCR; TCRdb keeps in-frame clones, though not all of them. The data contain 100,000 to 150,000 clones, about nine tenths of them singletons. The input for sequencing was peripheral blood, taken on day 0 of AZD1222 vaccination. These receptors originate from an adult in good health.

The chain combines TRBV5-5 with TRBJ1-6; TRBD1 might be the D (6 bases). The CDR3 consists of 15 residues. The V gene's germline CDR1 is SGHKS and CDR2 YYEKEE (reference sequence). Deletions cut 0 bases from V and 5 bases from J, with 9 bases between. CDR3 coding DNA: TGTGCCAGCAGCTTGGAGGGGGGCCATAATTCACCCCTCCACTTT. Translated: CASSLEGGHNSPLHF.

This clone was detected once. The CDR3 loop is CASSRESSNSNQPQHF. The CDR3 nucleotides read TGTGCCAGTAGTAGAGAATCCAGTAATAGCAATCAGCCCCAGCATTTT. V usage is TRBV19 and J usage is TRBJ1-5; no clear D gene. The V gene's germline CDR1 is LNHDA and CDR2 SQIVND (reference sequence). The CDR3 has 16 amino acids. V shed 4 bases and J shed 0 bases, with 13 bases lying between them.

The gene calls are TRBV12-5 and TRBJ1-1; D unclear. The CDR3 sequence is 14 residues long. Trimming shortened V by 7 bases and J by 2 bases, and 14 bases separated the two germline ends. Germline V gene sequence: CDR1 LGHNT, CDR2 FRNRAP. The CDR3, as DNA: TGTGCTAGTGTAAACGGGCGCCAAAACACTGAAGCTTTCTTT. Translated: CASVNGRQNTEAFF. The entire variable domain, with the rest obtained from reference TRBV12-5 and TRBJ1-1, is as follows: DARVTQTPRHKVTEMGQEVTMRCQPILGHNTVFWYRQTMMQGLELLAYFRNRAPLDDSGMPKDRFSAEMPDATLATLKIQPSEPRDSAVYFCASVNGRQNTEAFFGQGTRLTVV.

The chain links TRBV4-2 to TRBJ2-1; 12 nucleotides match TRBD2. V trimming: 1 base; J trimming: 8 bases; junction bases outside the gene matches: 6. The CDR3 totals 16 residues. CDR1 is LGHNA and CDR2 is YNFKEQ in the germline V gene. The CDR3 here is CASSQGPASGRDEQFF. Written as DNA, the CDR3 is TGTGCCAGCAGCCAAGGTCCGGCTAGCGGGAGGGATGAGCAGTTCTTC.

The rearrangement links TRBV5-1 to TRBJ2-7, with a weak D call TRBD1 (5 bases). Germline-derived CDR1 and CDR2 are SGHRS and YFSETQ. There are 15 residues in the CDR3. V was pared by 0 bases and J by 3 bases, with 13 bases between. CDR3 in amino acids: CASSLAGQGDYEQYF. CDR3 in DNA: TGCGCCAGCAGCTTGGCCGGGCAGGGCGACTACGAGCAGTACTTC.

This chain links TRBV29-1 with TRBJ1-2, with 7 bases fitting TRBD1. V was clipped by 3 bases and J by 8 bases; unmatched bases: 6. The CDR3 contains 12 residues. Germline loops: CDR1 SQVTM, CDR2 ANQGSEA. CDR3 nucleotide sequence: TGCAGCGTTGATACAGGGGTTGGAGGCTACACCTTC. It encodes CSVDTGVGGYTF.

The rearrangement links TRBV18 to TRBJ2-2, with 13 bases identical to TRBD2. Germline CDR1 reads KGHSH; CDR2 reads LQKENI. This CDR3 contains 18 residues. The J segment lost 0 bases and the V segment lost 6 bases, leaving 7 bases of the junction unmatched. The CDR3 sequence is CASSRGLAGASNTGELFF. The CDR3 DNA is TGTGCCAGCTCCCGAGGACTAGCGGGGGCCTCGAACACCGGGGAGCTGTTTTTT. The full variable domain, completed using reference TRBV18 and TRBJ2-2, is NAGVMQNPRHLVRRRGQEARLRCSPMKGHSHVYWYRQLPEEGLKFMVYLQKENIIDESGMPKERFSAEFPKEGPSILRIQQVVRGDSAAYFCASSRGLAGASNTGELFFGEGSRLTVL.

The rearrangement joins TRBV7-9 to TRBJ2-1; 12 nucleotides match TRBD1. Trimming at V came to 2 bases and at J to 10 bases, leaving 6 bases not matched to a gene. CDR1 and CDR2 (germline): SEHNR, FQNEAQ (reference sequence). The CDR3 extends over 15 amino acids. The CDR3 is CASSLTGQGAWEQFF. CDR3 DNA: TGTGCCAGCAGCTTAACGGGACAGGGGGCCTGGGAGCAGTTCTTC.

Written as DNA, the CDR3 is TGCGCCAGCAGCTCCCCGGGACAGGGGGACACTGAAGCTTTCTTT. Its translation: CASSSPGQGDTEAFF. The chain couples TRBV5-1 to TRBJ1-1; TRBD1 matches at 11 bases. CDR3 length: 15 residues. Germline trimming cut 3 bases from V and 3 bases from J; bases unmatched to any gene: 4. The germline V gene has CDR1 SGHRS and CDR2 YFSETQ.

V is TRBV7-6 and J is TRBJ1-2; TRBD1 matches at 7 bases. V lost 0 bases to trimming and J lost 4 bases; unmatched junction nucleotides: 8. CDR3 length equals 16 residues. Germline CDR1 is SGHVS and CDR2 is FNYEAQ. The CDR3 sequence is CASSLAPLTGIYGYTF. The CDR3 coding sequence is TGTGCCAGCAGCTTAGCCCCCTTGACAGGGATCTATGGCTACACCTTC.

This chain joins TRBV5-5 and TRBJ1-4; D gene uncertain. Germline values: CDR1 SGHKS, CDR2 YYEKEE (reference sequence). Trimming removed 4 bases at V and 0 bases at J, with 13 bases between. This CDR3 has 16 amino acids. The CDR3 loop is CASSRGSSATNEKLFF. The CDR3 region has the DNA TGTGCCAGCAGCCGTGGGAGCAGTGCAACTAATGAAAAACTGTTTTTT.

The chain's CDR3 is CASSIGERGGNTGELFF. The CDR3 nucleotides are TGTGCCAGTAGTATAGGGGAGAGGGGGGGTAACACCGGGGAGCTGTTTTTT. The genes are TRBV19 and TRBJ2-2; maybe TRBD2 (7 bases). CDR3 size: 17 residues. Trimming took 1 base from V and 2 from J, leaving 14 bases between them. CDR1 and CDR2 from the germline V gene are LNHDA and SQIVND (reference sequence).

This clone has just a few counts. This sequence joins TRBV7-9 and TRBJ1-1; D perhaps matches TRBD1 (5 bases). Trimming pared 5 bases from V and 5 bases from J, leaving 15 bases between. Looked up from germline, CDR1 is SEHNR and CDR2 is FQNEAQ (reference sequence). The CDR3 totals 14 residues. The CDR3 sequence is CASSKGPLGTEAFF. CDR3 DNA sequence: TGTGCCAGCAGCAAGGGACCATTGGGGACTGAAGCTTTCTTT.

Here the CDR3 DNA reads TGTGCCAGCAGCCCCGGACAGGGGAACTATGGCTACACCTTC. Translating it yields CASSPGQGNYGYTF. The chain has TRBV4-2 and TRBJ1-2; 9 bases are a match to TRBD1. From germline, CDR1 is LGHNA and CDR2 YNFKEQ. The CDR3 covers 14 residues. The ends lost 4 bases at V and 2 bases at J; junction bases unmatched: 2.

V and J are TRBV4-2 and TRBJ1-4; no reliable D call. V was pared by 1 base and J by 0 bases, with 9 bases between. The CDR3 sequence is 16 residues long. The germline gives CDR1 LGHNA, CDR2 YNFKEQ. The CDR3 reads CASSQVTVATNEKLFF. The DNA of the CDR3 is TGTGCCAGCAGCCAAGTTACAGTAGCAACTAATGAAAAACTGTTTTTT.

The gene calls are TRBV14 and TRBJ2-3; 12 bases are shared with TRBD2. The CDR3 covers 19 residues. The V segment lost 1 base and the J segment 6 bases; nucleotides outside the gene matches: 14. CDR1 and CDR2 from the germline V gene are SGHDN and FVKESK. CDR3 DNA: TGTGCCAGCAGCCAAGGACTAGCGGGGGCCCGGTGGGGTGCGGATACGCAGTATTTT. It specifies CASSQGLAGARWGADTQYF.

This clone showed up just a few times. The rearrangement joins TRBV29-1 to TRBJ1-2; TRBD1 agrees at 8 bases. CDR3 length equals 12 residues. CDR1 SQVTM and CDR2 ANQGSEA come from the germline V gene. V gave up 4 bases and J gave up 3 bases; unmatched junction bases: 1. The CDR3 here is CSVGGQDYGYTF. CDR3 nucleotide sequence: TGCAGCGTTGGGGGACAGGACTATGGCTACACCTTC.

The V and J genes are TRBV5-4 and TRBJ2-2; 9 bases are shared with TRBD1. CDR3 length: 15 amino acids. Trimming cost V 2 bases and J 5 bases; bases outside gene matches: 4. The V gene's germline CDR1 is SGHNT and CDR2 YYREEE (reference sequence). The CDR3 here is CASSFGTGLTGELFF. CDR3 nucleotides: TGTGCCAGCAGCTTCGGGACAGGGCTGACCGGGGAGCTGTTTTTT.